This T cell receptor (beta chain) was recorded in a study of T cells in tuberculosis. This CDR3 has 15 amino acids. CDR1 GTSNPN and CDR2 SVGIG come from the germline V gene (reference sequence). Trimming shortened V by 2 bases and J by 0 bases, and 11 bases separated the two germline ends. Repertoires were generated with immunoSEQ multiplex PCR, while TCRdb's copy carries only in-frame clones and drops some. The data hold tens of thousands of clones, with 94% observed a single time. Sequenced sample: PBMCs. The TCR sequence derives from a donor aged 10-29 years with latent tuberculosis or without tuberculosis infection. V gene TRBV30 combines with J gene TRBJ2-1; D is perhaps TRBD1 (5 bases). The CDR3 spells CAWSSQGSSYNEQFF. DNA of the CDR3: TGTGCCTGGAGTTCCCAGGGAAGCTCCTACAATGAGCAGTTCTTC.